The TCR beta chain described here comes from a study of preoperative IRX-2 immunotherapy in early breast cancer. TCRdb's table, derived via immunoSEQ multiplex PCR, lists solely in-frame clones and lacks some. The data show roughly 26,000 clones, roughly four fifths seen once. Described treatment: preoperative locoregional IRX-2 cytokine immunotherapy. Losses at the gene ends were 6 bases for V and 10 bases for J; bases not matched to a gene: 4. Germline V gives CDR1 SQVTM, CDR2 ANQGSEA. This CDR3 spans 13 amino acids. This sequence joins TRBV29-1 and TRBJ2-1, with TRBD2 identical over 15 bases. The sequenced sample was lymph node tissue, obtained after IRX-2 immunotherapy. This sequence originates from a human donor with breast cancer. This chain's CDR3 is CSVLGLAGGEQFF. As DNA, the CDR3 is TGCAGCGTGTTGGGACTAGCGGGGGGCGAGCAGTTCTTC.